The T cell receptor (beta chain) under discussion was sequenced for a study of T cell responses to AZD1222 COVID-19 vaccine. Points on this clone: Its antigen is currently unknown.

Sequencing was performed with immunoSEQ multiplex PCR; in TCRdb, only in-frame clones are kept and a portion is missing. There are roughly 90,000 clones in the sample; about 89% occur only once, and under 5% lies in the top ten. Study-wide points: Breadth and depth of Spike-specific TCRs rose after two AZD1222 doses. The study identified only five to seven AZD1222 recipients as seropositive at baseline. Nearly half of the spike-specific TCRs reportedly recognize variant regions that carry no mutations. Regions 160-218 and 743-854 held dominance among vaccine-associated CD4 TCRs, which spanned spike.

CDR1 and CDR2 (germline): GTSNPN, SVGIG (reference sequence). The CDR3 runs to 13 residues. The ends lost 3 bases at V and 5 bases at J; junction bases unmatched: 2. V gene TRBV30 combines with J gene TRBJ2-2; TRBD1 matches 8 bases. Material: peripheral blood, obtained on day 0 of MenACWY control vaccination. The source is an adult in good health. The CDR3 nucleotides read TGTGCCTGGAGATGGACAGGGACCGGGGAGCTGTTTTTT. Translating gives CAWRWTGTGELFF. The variable domain in full, with the rest retrieved from reference TRBV30 and TRBJ2-2, is SQTIHQWPATLVQPVGSPLSLECTVEGTSNPNLYWYRQAAGRGLQLLFYSVGIGQISSEVPQNLSASRPQDRQFILSSKKLLLSDSGFYLCAWRWTGTGELFFGEGSRLTVL.